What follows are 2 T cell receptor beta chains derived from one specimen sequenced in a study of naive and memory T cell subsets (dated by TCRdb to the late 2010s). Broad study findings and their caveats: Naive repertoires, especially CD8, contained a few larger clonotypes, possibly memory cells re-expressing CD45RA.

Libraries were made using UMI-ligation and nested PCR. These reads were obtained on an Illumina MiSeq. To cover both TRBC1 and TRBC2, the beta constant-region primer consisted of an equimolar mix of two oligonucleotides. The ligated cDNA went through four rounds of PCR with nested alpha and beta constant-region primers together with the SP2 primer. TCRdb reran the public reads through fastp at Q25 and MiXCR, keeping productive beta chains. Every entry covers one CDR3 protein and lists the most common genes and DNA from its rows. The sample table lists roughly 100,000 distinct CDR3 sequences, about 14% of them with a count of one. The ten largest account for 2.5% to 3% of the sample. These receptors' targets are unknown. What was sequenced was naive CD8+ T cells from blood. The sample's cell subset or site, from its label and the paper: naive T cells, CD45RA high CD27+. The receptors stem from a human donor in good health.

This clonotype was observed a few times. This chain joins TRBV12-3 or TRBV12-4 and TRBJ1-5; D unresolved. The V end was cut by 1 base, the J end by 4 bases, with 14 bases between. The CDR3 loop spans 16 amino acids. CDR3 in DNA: TGTGCCAGCAGTTTAGGGGATTGGGCTGGTAATCAGCCCCAGCATTTT. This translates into CASSLGDWAGNQPQHF.

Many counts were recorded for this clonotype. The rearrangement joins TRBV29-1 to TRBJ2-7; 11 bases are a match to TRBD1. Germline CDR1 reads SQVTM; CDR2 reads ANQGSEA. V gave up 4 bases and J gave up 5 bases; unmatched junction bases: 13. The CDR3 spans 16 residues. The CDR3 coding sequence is TGCAGCGTTGCACCGGGACAGGGGGTTTTTATCGACGAGCAGTACTTC. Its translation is CSVAPGQGVFIDEQYF.